The rows below give T cell receptor beta chains drawn from one sample of a study of Ad26.COV2.S vaccination and SARS-CoV-2 variants. Some clones are missing from TCRdb's copy, which holds only in-frame ones; the method was immunoSEQ multiplex PCR. The sample lists approximately 350,000 clones; 83% were seen once. This specimen was peripheral blood, taken in a trial of Ad26.COV2.S vaccine versus placebo. The receptors shown here come from a person aged 18-60 years who received the Ad26.COV2.S COVID-19 vaccine or a placebo. Both conserved end residues are part of each CDR3. Each record gives: clone size, D gene, J gene, V gene, CDR3 DNA, CDR3 protein. D genes are given only for firm matches. Not every row has a clone size; where given, it reads once, few, many or a size class.

. | . | TRBJ1-5 | TRBV30 | TGTGCCTGGAGTATTGGGGCGAACCAGCCCCAGCATTTT | CAWSIGANQPQHF
. | TRBD2 | TRBJ2-1 | TRBV12-3/TRBV12-4 | TGTGCCAGCACCCCGGGAGGGGAGAATGAGCAGTTCTTC | CASTPGGENEQFF
. | . | TRBJ2-1 | TRBV19 | TGTGCCAGTAGTCCGTCCGCGTACCACTCCTACAATGAGCAGTTCTTC | CASSPSAYHSYNEQFF
. | . | TRBJ1-1 | TRBV12-3/TRBV12-4 | TGTGCCAGCAGTCAATTGATGAACACTGAAGCTTTCTTT | CASSQLMNTEAFF
. | . | TRBJ2-1 | TRBV7-9 | TGTGCCAGCAGCTTAGACGGGAGTAAGAAGTTCTTC | CASSLDGSKKFF
. | . | TRBJ1-1 | TRBV4-3 | TGCGCCAGCAGCCAAGGAAGGGTTCGGAACACTGAAGCTTTCTTT | CASSQGRVRNTEAFF
. | . | TRBJ2-7 | TRBV5-1 | TGCGCCAGCAGCCTTGAGGAATGGAAGGCCTACGAGCAGTACTTC | CASSLEEWKAYEQYF
. | . | TRBJ2-3 | TRBV19 | TGTGCCAGTAGTATCCTCGCAGATACGCAGTATTTT | CASSILADTQYF
. | TRBD2 | TRBJ2-7 | TRBV6-5 | TGTGCCAGCAGTCATACTAGCGGGGCCTCCTACGAGCAGTACTTC | CASSHTSGASYEQYF
. | . | TRBJ2-7 | TRBV7-8 | TGTGCCAGCAGCTTAATCGAAACCGGAACCTACGAGCAGTACTTC | CASSLIETGTYEQYF
. | . | TRBJ2-3 | TRBV20-1 | TGCAGTGCCGGGCTAGAGGATACGCAGTATTTT | CSAGLEDTQYF
once | . | TRBJ2-2 | TRBV19 | TGTGCCCCATCCCCGTGGTGGGGGACCGGGGAGCTGTTTTTT | CAPSPWWGTGELFF
. | . | TRBJ1-1 | TRBV27 | TGTGCCAGCAGTTTATTTGCGAACACTGAAGCTTTCTTT | CASSLFANTEAFF
few | . | TRBJ2-1 | TRBV7-3 | TGTGCCAGCAGCTTAGTTGTCCCCAATGAGCAGTTCTTC | CASSLVVPNEQFF
. | . | TRBJ1-3 | TRBV4-3 | TGCGCCAGCAGCCTTTCCTGGGGGCCCGGAAACACCATATATTTT | CASSLSWGPGNTIYF
once | TRBD2 | TRBJ2-7 | TRBV7-3 | TGTGCCAGCAGCGTTGAGACTAGCGGGAGGGCTAACGAGCAGTACTTC | CASSVETSGRANEQYF
. | . | TRBJ2-3 | TRBV29-1 | TGCAGCGTCCAAAGAGGGAGCACAGATACGCAGTATTTT | CSVQRGSTDTQYF
once | TRBD1 | TRBJ1-1 | TRBV5-1 | TGCGCCAGCAGCGGGGGGACAGACACTGAAGCTTTCTTT | CASSGGTDTEAFF
. | . | TRBJ1-4 | TRBV25-1 | TGTGCCAGCAGGGCAGATGCAACTAATGAAAAACTGTTTTTT | CASRADATNEKLFF
once | . | TRBJ2-1 | TRBV4-1 | TGCGCCAGCAGCCTCGGGCCTAAAGGGGAGCAGTTCTTC | CASSLGPKGEQFF
. | . | TRBJ1-2 | TRBV19 | TGTGCCAGTAGTCGACCAGGGCTCAGCTATGGCTACACCTTC | CASSRPGLSYGYTF
. | TRBD1 | TRBJ2-1 | TRBV30 | TGTGCCTGGTCCCGGGACAGAGGGTACAATGAGCAGTTCTTC | CAWSRDRGYNEQFF
. | . | TRBJ1-1 | TRBV25-1 | TGTGCCAGCAGTGAAGGCGGGAGGACTGAAGCTTTCTTT | CASSEGGRTEAFF
once | . | TRBJ2-7 | TRBV10-3 | TGTGCCATCAGTGAGTCAGGCGGAGGGCAGTACTTC | CAISESGGGQYF
once | . | TRBJ2-7 | TRBV28 | TGTGCCAGCAGTTTACTTGTGGGCCGAAACGAGCAGTACTTC | CASSLLVGRNEQYF
. | TRBD1 | TRBJ1-2 | TRBV6-5 | TGTGCCAGCAGTTATTCCACAGGGGACCGTGGCTACACCTTC | CASSYSTGDRGYTF
. | . | TRBJ1-4 | TRBV2 | TGTGCCAGCAATCGAGTCAGACATAATGAAAAACTGTTTTTT | CASNRVRHNEKLFF
. | TRBD2 | TRBJ2-5 | TRBV4-3 | TGCGCCAGCAGCCAAGATTGGCGGGGGAACCAAGAGACCCAGTACTTC | CASSQDWRGNQETQYF
. | . | TRBJ2-7 | TRBV18 | TGTGCCAGCTCACTAATCTCCTACGAGCAGTACTTC | CASSLISYEQYF
. | TRBD1 | TRBJ2-5 | TRBV11-3 | TGTGCCAGCAGCGCCTGGGGACAGGCCCTCCCCCAGTACTTC | CASSAWGQALPQYF
. | . | TRBJ1-5 | TRBV19 | TGTGCCAGTAGTATGGCAGTTTACAGCAATCAGCCCCAGCATTTT | CASSMAVYSNQPQHF
. | . | TRBJ2-3 | TRBV5-1 | TGCGCCAGCAGCACCGCGGGGTTCACAGATACGCAGTATTTT | CASSTAGFTDTQYF
few | . | TRBJ2-7 | TRBV7-9 | TGTGCCAGCAGCTTAGGTTCCGAACTTTCCTACGAGCAGTACTTC | CASSLGSELSYEQYF
once | TRBD2 | TRBJ2-1 | TRBV7-9 | TGTGCCAGCAGCTTCAGACTAGCGGAAAACAATGAGCAGTTCTTC | CASSFRLAENNEQFF
. | TRBD1 | TRBJ1-2 | TRBV5-4 | TGTGCCAGCAGCGTTTCAGGGGGCGGCATCTATGGCTACACCTTC | CASSVSGGGIYGYTF
. | . | TRBJ2-1 | TRBV29-1 | TGCAGCGTTGCAGGGAAGGGCTACTCCTACAATGAGCAGTTCTTC | CSVAGKGYSYNEQFF
. | TRBD2 | TRBJ2-3 | TRBV5-1 | TGCGCCAGCAGCTCTGGGACTAGCCGCACAGATACGCAGTATTTT | CASSSGTSRTDTQYF
. | . | TRBJ1-1 | TRBV6-6 | TGTGCCAGCAGGCGGACAGCGAACACTGAAGCTTTCTTT | CASRRTANTEAFF
. | TRBD2 | TRBJ2-3 | TRBV18 | TGTGCCAGCTCACGACTAGCGGGGAGCACAGATACGCAGTATTTT | CASSRLAGSTDTQYF
. | . | TRBJ1-1 | TRBV5-1 | TGCGCCAGCAGCTCCCGGACAGCGATGAACACTGAAGCTTTCTTT | CASSSRTAMNTEAFF
few | TRBD1 | TRBJ1-1 | TRBV10-1 | TGCGCCAGCAGTTGGACAGGGGGCGCCGTGAACACTGAAGCTTTCTTT | CASSWTGGAVNTEAFF
. | TRBD2 | TRBJ2-1 | TRBV6-6 | TGTGCCAGCAGTTACGGGCGGGAGAAGGAGTTCTTC | CASSYGREKEFF
. | . | TRBJ1-5 | TRBV19 | TGTGCCAGTAGTATCCAAGACCGCTCCTGGGGGCAGCCCCAGCATTTT | CASSIQDRSWGQPQHF
. | . | TRBJ2-1 | TRBV13 | TGTGCCAGCAGCCTCTTGGGAGGGACAAATGAGCAGTTCTTC | CASSLLGGTNEQFF
once | TRBD1 | TRBJ1-1 | TRBV7-3 | TGTGCCAGCAGCTTGCAGGGGGCCTCTGAAGCTTTCTTT | CASSLQGASEAFF
few | . | TRBJ1-2 | TRBV20-1 | TGCAGTGCTCGTAACTCCTATGGCTACACCTTC | CSARNSYGYTF
. | . | TRBJ2-2 | TRBV6-1 | TGTGCCAGCAGTGAAAAGTATCCGGCCAACACCGGGGAGCTGTTTTTT | CASSEKYPANTGELFF
. | . | TRBJ2-5 | TRBV18 | TGTGCCAGCTCACGGAACCCGCAAGAGACCCAGTACTTC | CASSRNPQETQYF
. | . | TRBJ1-2 | TRBV13 | TGTGCCAGCAGCTTAAAGTGGGGGAGGGACTCCCTCTATGGCTACACCTTC | CASSLKWGRDSLYGYTF
. | TRBD2 | TRBJ2-2 | TRBV14 | TGTGCCAGCAGCCCACTAGCGGCCAACACCGGGGAGCTGTTTTTT | CASSPLAANTGELFF
. | . | TRBJ2-7 | TRBV4-3 | TGCGCCAGCAGCCAAGGGTGGGGGGACAACTCCTACGAGCAGTACTTC | CASSQGWGDNSYEQYF
few | . | TRBJ2-2 | TRBV7-3 | TGTGCCAGCAGCGCTTTATTGGGCAGGGCGAACACCGGGGAGCTGTTTTTT | CASSALLGRANTGELFF
. | . | TRBJ1-6 | TRBV18 | TGTGCCAGCCAAGGGGACGGAGCCTCCTATAATTCACCCCTCCACTTT | CASQGDGASYNSPLHF
. | . | TRBJ2-2 | TRBV6-2/TRBV6-3 | TGTGCCAGCAGTTGGGCCCCCCGAGGGGGGTTGTCTACCGGGGAGCTGTTTTTT | CASSWAPRGGLSTGELFF
. | . | TRBJ2-3 | TRBV19 | TGTGCCAGTAGTATGATGGATTCAGATACGCAGTATTTT | CASSMMDSDTQYF
. | . | TRBJ2-7 | TRBV5-1 | TGCGCCAGCAGCCCAACAGGGTACGAGCAGTACTTC | CASSPTGYEQYF